The rows below give T cell receptor beta chains drawn from one sample of a study of control samples from healthy donors and cancer patients. TCRdb keeps only in-frame clones here, not all; method: immunoSEQ multiplex PCR. The sample lists about 130,000 clones, roughly 94% occurring once. Specimen: PBMCs. The receptor set was obtained from a man aged 60 to 69 with colorectal cancer. The conserved cysteine and the conserved F or W are not part of the CDR3 here.

v_gene | CDR3aa
TRBV5-4 | ASSLRAGLTQETQY
TRBV7-8 | ASSLMTGNTEAF
TRBV12-3/TRBV12-4 | ASQGVFREKLF
TRBV19 | ASRRVNTEAF
TRBV5-6 | ASSWGRAGGGS
TRBV25-1 | ASSEAGYAHEQY
TRBV9 | ASSRGPDTEAF
TRBV2 | ASKDSGTGIGYT
TRBV4-2 | ASSQDLPGTNTEAF
TRBV19 | ASRTPDGGYGGYT
TRBV11-2 | ASSLDRDTRNTEAF
TRBV5-4 | AIPSPGGGNEQY
TRBV29-1 | SVVGGDGYT
TRBV4-3 | ASSQAGQGITGELF
TRBV18 | ASSPSQATNEKLF
TRBV12-3/TRBV12-4 | ASRQGARGYT
TRBV5-5 | ASSFQSGTSYNEQF
TRBV7-2 | ASSPAGGARGYT
TRBV2 | ASSEVVGRADTQY
TRBV7-9 | ASSRGAQAGGYT
TRBV5-5 | ASTLPGQGASYEQY
TRBV9 | ASSVGGQGNEKLF
TRBV3-1/TRBV3-2 | ASSQSDRSQPQH
TRBV4-3 | ASSQDGATNEKLF
TRBV7-8 | ASSLGVVDGNTIY
TRBV3-1/TRBV3-2 | ASSPGTVYSNQPQH
TRBV29-1 | SVYAGPQRRDGQF
TRBV19 | ASSRTGDSNQPQH
TRBV7-9 | ASREGTGLGYEQY
TRBV27 | ASINRGPGQPQH
TRBV6-6 | ASSYPVQDGGYT
TRBV19 | ASSMGETQY
TRBV3-1/TRBV3-2 | ASSQGRGGGGTDTQY
TRBV24-1 | ATSDWDRVNNEQF
TRBV28 | ASSLGRTNTEAF
TRBV4-1 | ASSPPAPNAYEQY
TRBV9 | ASSVESLGETQY
TRBV5-6 | ASSLRTGGNSPLH
TRBV7-9 | ASSLGTSTDTQY
TRBV5-1 | ASSPSRAPLNTEAF
TRBV30 | AWSSTKGNQPQH
TRBV7-8 | ASSLAQGPHEQY
TRBV30 | AWSSGNTEAF
TRBV6-5 | ASSYGPTGGEIT
TRBV6-6 | ASSYGQEPQPQH
TRBV12-3/TRBV12-4 | ASTSGQFYEQY
TRBV6-5 | ASSLQWPTDTQY
TRBV10-3 | AISEGQGNEQF
TRBV23-1 | ASSQFLSVQETQY
TRBV5-6 | ASSFKGTSGADTQY
TRBV28 | ASIQGNYGYT
TRBV7-8 | ASSPGRGTLKETQY
TRBV5-7 | ASSYSPGGCEKLF